This T cell receptor beta chain was recovered during a study of B cell selection in AIRE deficiency. CDR3 length: 17 residues. In germline, CDR1 is MGHRA, CDR2 YSYEKL. The ends lost 1 base at V and 2 bases at J; junction bases unmatched: 9. Sorting defined conventional CD4 T cells as CD4+CD127+. Generated by immunoSEQ multiplex PCR, the TCRdb table keeps only in-frame clones and is missing some. Here the sample spans fewer than 30,000 clones, about 96% being singletons. The TCR originated in a human donor in good health. V usage is TRBV4-1 and J usage is TRBJ2-5; TRBD2 matches at 8 bases. The sample was CD4+CD127+ conventional T cells sorted from PBMCs. The CDR3 spells CASSQGSGRRFQETQYF. CDR3 DNA: TGCGCCAGCAGCCAAGGAAGCGGGAGAAGGTTTCAAGAGACCCAGTACTTC.